There are many counts of the clone carrying this T cell receptor beta chain. What it binds is unknown. The data stem from a study of CD8+CD57+ T cells in acquired aplastic anemia. Study-wide context: 3.2 ug was the average amount of DNA from sorted CD4+ and CD8+ cells. Mean read depth for CD4+ cells from healthy donors was 10 million to 13 million.

General study findings and limits: Overlapping CD8+ CDR3 repertoires of patients and controls contained approximately 28 shared sequences.

Genomic DNA, the template, was used for profiling of the TCR beta VDJ and CDR3. MiXCR, run by TCRdb on the reads, gives a single entry per CDR3 protein. The sample lists about 400,000 distinct CDR3 sequences, around 72% occurring once. The sequence was collected from a human donor in good health, serving as a control. The sequencing sample was made of sorted CD4+, CD8+, or CD8+CD57+ T cells (not recorded which) from PBMCs.

The CDR3 DNA is TGTGCCAGCAGTTACGAGGGGTGGCGGTTCTTC. Its protein product is CASSYEGWRFF. This rearrangement joins TRBV6-2 or TRBV6-3 to TRBJ2-1; D may match TRBD1 or TRBD2 (5 bases each). Deletions cut 2 bases from V and 15 bases from J, with 11 bases between. CDR3 length: 11 amino acids. Germline V gene data show CDR1 as MNHEY and CDR2 as SVGEGT.